These 21 T cell receptor beta chains came from one sample sequenced in a study of OX40 agonist ivuxolimab in advanced cancers. Using immunoSEQ multiplex PCR, the repertoire was profiled, and TCRdb retains in-frame clones only, with some absent. In the table there are tens of thousands of clones, approximately 86% of which are singletons. Material: CD4+ or CD8+ T cells sorted from blood, obtained in a trial of the OX40 agonist ivuxolimab. These receptor sequences come from an adult with an advanced solid tumor such as melanoma, head and neck, liver or kidney cancer.

The rearrangement links TRBV28 to TRBJ2-1; 8 bases align to TRBD2. Germline V gene data show CDR1 as MDHEN and CDR2 as SYDVKM. The CDR3 loop spans 15 amino acids. Trimming cost V 3 bases and J 8 bases; bases outside gene matches: 9. DNA for the CDR3: TGTGCCAGCAGTTTTGGGAGCGGGAGTAGCTATGAGCAGTTCTTC. Amino acids: CASSFGSGSSYEQFF.

The chain combines TRBV7-9 with TRBJ2-1; D is uncertain. CDR3 length: 14 residues. Germline V gene sequence: CDR1 SEHNR, CDR2 FQNEAQ (reference sequence). Trimming removed 5 bases at V and 5 bases at J, with 13 bases between. DNA for the CDR3: TGTGCCAGCAGCCATCCCCGGGCAAACAATGAGCAGTTCTTC. It codes for CASSHPRANNEQFF.

The V call is TRBV20-1, the J call TRBJ2-7; D not certain. V dropped 1 base and J dropped 6 bases, with 7 bases sitting between them. Per germline, CDR1 DFQATT and CDR2 SNEGSKA (reference sequence). The CDR3 is made up of 11 amino acids. CDR3 nucleotides: TGCAGTGCTAGAGTAGGGATCGAGCAGTACTTC. Protein sequence: CSARVGIEQYF.

This rearrangement joins TRBV6-5 to TRBJ1-2; the D is unclear. This CDR3 comprises 13 residues. Germline loops: CDR1 MNHEY, CDR2 SVGAGI. V lost 5 bases to trimming and J lost 8 bases, with 15 bases between them. CDR3 loop: CASSPDEVGGYTF. The CDR3 nucleotides read TGTGCCAGCAGTCCGGATGAGGTGGGCGGCTACACCTTC.

The chain recombines TRBV5-1 with TRBJ1-4; TRBD1 aligns across 10 bases. The ends lost 0 bases at V and 7 bases at J; junction bases unmatched: 18. The CDR3 spans 20 residues. Germline values: CDR1 SGHRS, CDR2 YFSETQ. The CDR3 here is CASSLAPRDRGGPYTEKLFF. The CDR3 nucleotides are TGCGCCAGCAGCTTGGCCCCCCGGGACAGGGGTGGGCCCTATACTGAAAAACTGTTTTTT.

In this sample, this clone turned up once. The CDR3 sequence: CAPGHRRICNNQPQHF. In DNA form, the CDR3 reads TGTGCCCCGGGACATCGGAGGATTTGTAACAATCAGCCCCAGCATTTT. J is TRBJ1-5 and V is TRBV10-3; maybe TRBD1 (6 bases). The CDR3 runs 16 residues. V gave up 11 bases and J gave up 3 bases, with 23 bases separating them. CDR1 and CDR2 from the germline V gene are ENHRY and SYGVKD.

The chain recombines TRBV4-1 with TRBJ1-1; D gene unclear. The CDR3 is 15 residues long. Germline V lookup: CDR1 MGHRA, CDR2 YSYEKL. Trimming shortened V by 0 bases and J by 1 base, and 9 bases separated the two germline ends. This CDR3 is CASSQDSSRNTEAFF. The CDR3, as DNA: TGCGCCAGCAGCCAAGATTCTTCCCGGAACACTGAAGCTTTCTTT.

This clone has only one observation. V usage is TRBV19 and J usage is TRBJ2-3, with TRBD2 matching 14 bases. Germline loops: CDR1 LNHDA, CDR2 SQIVND (reference sequence). CDR3 size: 19 residues. Trimming removed 6 bases from V and 0 bases from J; junction bases left unmatched: 11. The CDR3 is CASRRDGTSGSRSTDTQYF. The CDR3, as DNA: TGTGCCAGTAGACGAGACGGGACTAGCGGGAGCCGGAGCACAGATACGCAGTATTTT.

The chain is built from TRBV7-9 and TRBJ2-1; perhaps TRBD2 as D (6 bases). V was shortened by 6 bases and J by 7 bases, with 10 bases between the two germline ends. The CDR3 contains 12 residues. The germline V gene has CDR1 SEHNR and CDR2 FQNEAQ (reference sequence). The CDR3 sequence is CASRAGLNEQFF. In DNA, the CDR3 is TGTGCCAGCAGGGCGGGATTAAATGAGCAGTTCTTC.

Only a few counts were recorded for this clone. The chain has TRBV6-1 and TRBJ2-1, with 12 bases lining up with TRBD2. CDR1 and CDR2 from the germline V gene are MNHNS and SASEGT. Losses at the gene ends were 6 bases for V and 0 bases for J; bases not matched to a gene: 0. The CDR3 runs 15 residues. CDR3 sequence: CASRLAGGSYNEQFF. The CDR3 DNA reads TGTGCCAGCAGACTAGCGGGAGGCTCCTACAATGAGCAGTTCTTC.

The sample holds one count of this clone. This sequence joins TRBV11-1 and TRBJ2-7, with 10 nucleotides matching TRBD1. This CDR3 spans 15 amino acids. Looked up from germline, CDR1 is SGHAT and CDR2 is FQDESV (reference sequence). Losses at the gene ends were 4 bases for V and 0 bases for J; bases not matched to a gene: 3. CDR3 nucleotide sequence: TGTGCCAGCAGCTCCCGGGACAGGGGCTCCTACGAGCAGTACTTC. Its protein is CASSSRDRGSYEQYF.

The V call is TRBV7-2, the J call TRBJ2-2; 8 positions agree with TRBD1. V lost 6 bases to trimming and J lost 4 bases; unmatched junction nucleotides: 7. Per germline, CDR1 SGHTA and CDR2 FQGNSA. This CDR3 is built from 15 residues. This CDR3 reads CASSNRQGSTGELFF. The CDR3 DNA is TGTGCCAGCAGTAACCGACAGGGGTCCACCGGGGAGCTGTTTTTT. Complete variable domain (other parts from reference TRBV7-2 and TRBJ2-2): GAGVSQSPSNKVTEKGKDVELRCDPISGHTALYWYRQSLGQGLEFLIYFQGNSAPDKSGLPSDRFSAERTGGSVSTLTIQRTQQEDSAVYLCASSNRQGSTGELFFGEGSRLTVL.

The chain couples TRBV15 to TRBJ2-4; tentatively, D is TRBD2 (6 bases). The CDR3 loop spans 17 amino acids. Germline V gives CDR1 LNHNV, CDR2 YYDKDF (reference sequence). Trimming took 0 bases from V and 1 from J, leaving 13 bases between them. The CDR3 is CATSRDFVRGAKNIQYF. The CDR3 DNA follows: TGTGCCACCAGCAGAGATTTCGTTCGGGGGGCCAAAAACATTCAGTACTTC.

This clone occurred a few times. The V and J genes are TRBV2 and TRBJ1-5; tentative D call: TRBD1 (6 bases). Germline V gene data show CDR1 as SNHLY and CDR2 as FYNNEI. The V end was cut by 6 bases, the J end by 0 bases, with 6 bases between. The CDR3 contains 13 residues. CDR3 in amino acids: CASRQGSNQPQHF. The DNA of the CDR3 is TGTGCCAGCAGACAGGGTAGCAATCAGCCCCAGCATTTT.

V is TRBV11-3 and J is TRBJ2-6; D is possibly TRBD2 (5 bases). V lost 5 bases and J 1 base, leaving 6 bases between the germline ends. The CDR3 is 14 amino acids. The germline V gene encodes CDR1 SGHNT and CDR2 YENEEA. Here the CDR3 reads CASSPGSGANVLTF. Here the CDR3 DNA reads TGTGCCAGCAGCCCGGGGTCTGGGGCCAACGTCCTGACTTTC.

This chain joins TRBV28 and TRBJ2-2, with D perhaps matching TRBD2 (6 bases). CDR3 length: 14 residues. Germline CDR1 reads MDHEN; CDR2 reads SYDVKM. V lost 8 bases and J lost 7, with 17 bases in between. The chain's CDR3 is CASRIRRGDGELFF. CDR3 DNA: TGTGCCAGCCGAATTAGGCGGGGCGACGGGGAGCTGTTTTTT.

The chain joins TRBV19 to TRBJ2-1; 8 positions match TRBD2. The CDR3 has 19 residues. Germline loops: CDR1 LNHDA, CDR2 SQIVND (reference sequence). The V gene end was trimmed by 0 bases and the J gene end by 8 bases; junction bases not matched to a gene: 18. This CDR3 reads CASSIETRVGSGRGHEQFF. CDR3 nucleotide sequence: TGTGCCAGTAGTATAGAAACCCGAGTTGGGAGCGGGAGAGGGCATGAGCAGTTCTTC.

This chain connects TRBV7-8 to TRBJ1-6, with D unclear. The CDR3 is 16 amino acids. V lost 3 bases and J 8 bases, leaving 17 bases between the germline ends. The V gene's germline CDR1 is SGHVS and CDR2 FQNEAQ. CDR3 sequence: CASSFGTVLRDSPLHF. The CDR3 nucleotides read TGTGCCAGCAGCTTTGGAACCGTATTAAGGGATTCACCCCTCCACTTT.

The chain employs TRBV14 and TRBJ2-1; D perhaps matches TRBD2 (5 bases). This CDR3 spans 14 amino acids. Trimming pared 0 bases from V and 7 bases from J, leaving 10 bases between. Per the germline V gene, CDR1 is SGHDN and CDR2 is FVKESK. The chain's CDR3 is CASSQDWGVNEQFF. In nucleotides, the CDR3 is TGTGCCAGCAGCCAAGATTGGGGAGTGAATGAGCAGTTCTTC.

The chain joins TRBV7-1 to TRBJ1-5, with D unclear. TRBV7-1 carries the ORF label, with uncertain function. This CDR3 contains 16 residues. V lost 4 bases to trimming and J lost 0 bases, with 13 bases between them. Written as DNA, the CDR3 is TGTGCCAGCAGCTTAGTACAGAGGTATAGCAATCAGCCCCAGCATTTT. This sequence encodes CASSLVQRYSNQPQHF.

This chain connects TRBV28 to TRBJ2-1, with 11 bases aligning to TRBD2. This CDR3 region has 15 residues. V shed 3 bases and J 6 bases; nucleotides not matched to a gene: 4. Germline loops: CDR1 MDHEN, CDR2 SYDVKM. As DNA, the CDR3 is TGTGCCAGCAGTTTTACTAGCGGGAGAAGCAATGAGCAGTTCTTC. Translated: CASSFTSGRSNEQFF.